This TCR beta chain was observed in a study of blood T cell repertoires in COVID-19. From germline, CDR1 is MRHNA and CDR2 SNTAGT. The CDR3 length is 14 residues. J lost 0 bases, V lost 9 bases, and 5 bases had no gene match. Generated by immunoSEQ multiplex PCR, the TCRdb table keeps only in-frame clones and is missing some. The sample lists around 100,000 clones, 84% occurring once. The table lists this clone with a count of one. The source of this sequence is a human donor in a cohort sampled during active or convalescent COVID-19. V usage is TRBV6-4 and J usage is TRBJ1-3; TRBD1 aligns across 7 bases. Material: peripheral blood. CDR3 in DNA: TGTGCCAGTCGGGACAGTAGCTCTGGAAACACCATATATTTT. Amino acid sequence: CASRDSSSGNTIYF.